A single sample is the source of the 18 T cell receptor beta chains below, sequenced in a study of early T cells in non-severe SARS-CoV-2 infection. TCRdb reanalysed the 5' RACE reads using MiXCR and keeps one entry per CDR3 protein. Of 50,000 to 70,000 distinct CDR3 sequences in the sample, 8.5% to 10% are singletons; the top ten hold 8.5% to 9%. The sample consisted of whole blood. Receptors were obtained from an adult who was a healthcare worker with PCR-confirmed SARS-CoV-2 infection or an uninfected control (not recorded which).

This clonotype has ten or more counts. The chain carries TRBV7-2 and TRBJ1-2; 7 bases map to TRBD1. In germline, CDR1 is SGHTA, CDR2 FQGNSA. The CDR3 contains 16 residues. J was trimmed by 4 bases and V by 2 bases; bases with no gene match: 10. The CDR3 spells CASSLLGGGNGYGYTF. In DNA, the CDR3 is TGTGCCAGCAGCTTACTAGGAGGGGGCAATGGCTATGGCTACACCTTC.

This clonotype was detected many times. The V call is TRBV7-2, the J call TRBJ2-3, with 12 bases matching TRBD2. Germline trimming cut 5 bases from V and 2 bases from J; bases unmatched to any gene: 5. The CDR3 spans 16 residues. In germline, CDR1 is SGHTA, CDR2 FQGNSA. CDR3 region: CASSPRLAGVTDTQYF. In DNA, the CDR3 is TGTGCCAGCAGCCCTCGACTAGCGGGAGTCACAGATACGCAGTATTTT.

This clonotype was detected ten times or more. This chain uses TRBV10-3 with TRBJ1-3; 8 bases match TRBD1. The V gene end was trimmed by 4 bases and the J gene end by 3 bases; junction bases not matched to a gene: 2. This CDR3 has 14 residues. Germline assignment: CDR1 ENHRY and CDR2 SYGVKD. The CDR3 DNA follows: TGTGCCATCAGTGCCGGACAGGGTGGAAACACCATATATTTT. Amino acid sequence: CAISAGQGGNTIYF.

This clonotype was observed many times. J is TRBJ2-7 and V is TRBV9; the match to TRBD2 covers 9 bases. CDR3 length: 15 amino acids. The ends lost 3 bases at V and 4 bases at J; junction bases unmatched: 8. CDR1 is SGDLS, CDR2 YYNGEE, per germline. As DNA, the CDR3 is TGTGCCAGCAGCGCGGCCGGGACTAGCTATTACGAGCAGTACTTC. Its protein product is CASSAAGTSYYEQYF.

The chain recombines TRBV20-1 with TRBJ1-1; D gene unclear. The V and J ends lost 6 bases and 3 bases respectively, with 8 bases between them. CDR3 length: 11 residues. From germline, CDR1 is DFQATT and CDR2 SNEGSKA (reference sequence). DNA of the CDR3: TGCAGTGCCCGGCCCGACACTGAAGCTTTCTTT. Translated, it gives CSARPDTEAFF.

This clonotype was seen at least ten times. The chain carries TRBV3-1 and TRBJ2-7; TRBD1 or TRBD2 may be the D gene (5 bases each). The CDR3 contains 17 residues. Trimming stripped 4 bases from V and 1 base from J, with 20 bases between. CDR1 and CDR2 from the germline V gene are LGHDT and YNNKEL (reference sequence). The DNA of the CDR3 is TGTGCCAGCAGCCTAGGTCAGGGTAGCGCTGGGTCCTACGAGCAGTACTTC. Translated, it gives CASSLGQGSAGSYEQYF.

Concerning this clonotype itself: Given a much more abundant clone one base away, this may be a read error. The CDR3 is CVSSGDGRGRGEKLFF. CDR3 in DNA: TGTGTCAGCAGCGGCGATGGACGGGGACGGGGGGAAAAACTGTTTTTT. The V call is TRBV7-6, the J call TRBJ1-4; a weak D match, TRBD1 (5 bases). Looked up from germline, CDR1 is SGHVS and CDR2 is FNYEAQ. The length of the CDR3 is 16 residues.

This clonotype was picked up many times. The J gene is TRBJ2-3, the V gene TRBV20-1; 8 bases map to TRBD2. V shed 6 bases, J shed 5 bases, and the junction held 13 bases outside the gene matches. The CDR3 loop spans 15 amino acids. Germline V CDR1 and CDR2: DFQATT, SNEGSKA (reference sequence). This chain's CDR3 is CSASLDGRGEDTQYF. The DNA for the CDR3 is TGCAGTGCGTCGCTTGACGGGAGGGGAGAAGATACGCAGTATTTT.

The chain has TRBV6-2 or TRBV6-3 and TRBJ2-1; tentative D call: TRBD2 (6 bases). Germline CDR1 is MNHEY and CDR2 is SVGEGT. The CDR3 runs to 12 residues. Trimming left V 7 bases short and J 9 bases short, with 13 bases between. CDR3 residues: CASTSRRGEQFF. CDR3 nucleotides: TGTGCCAGCACCTCACGGAGGGGTGAGCAGTTCTTC.

Ten or more counts support this clonotype. The V gene is TRBV29-1, the J gene TRBJ1-5; D call uncertain. Germline CDR1 and CDR2: SQVTM and ANQGSEA. V lost 4 bases to trimming and J lost 7 bases, with 20 bases between them. The CDR3 runs to 15 residues. CDR3 DNA sequence: TGCAGCGTTGCGGACGGCCTACTAGGTTTGCAGCCCCAGCATTTT. Translation: CSVADGLLGLQPQHF.

V gene TRBV7-2 combines with J gene TRBJ1-4; D unclear. Germline V CDR1 and CDR2: SGHTA, FQGNSA. Trimming removed 3 bases at V and 7 bases at J, with 9 bases between. The CDR3 length is 13 residues. This chain's CDR3 is CASSFSDREKLFF. CDR3 bases: TGTGCCAGCAGCTTCAGCGACCGTGAAAAACTGTTTTTT.

This clonotype has ten or more counts. CDR3 nucleotide sequence: TGTGCCAGCAGGCGTTTTCCAGATACGCAGTATTTT. Amino acids: CASRRFPDTQYF. The chain recombines TRBV6-1 with TRBJ2-3; D remains unclear. With 6 bases removed from V and 4 bases from J, the gap between germline ends came to 8 bases. This CDR3 has 12 amino acids. In germline, CDR1 is MNHNS, CDR2 SASEGT.

With regard to this clonotype: A read error is possible here, since a much larger clone lies one base away. The V gene is TRBV11-2, the J gene TRBJ2-3; TRBD1 is a possible D gene (8 bases). The length of the CDR3 is 15 residues. V lost 8 bases and J lost 1, with 16 bases in between. Germline V lookup: CDR1 SGHAT, CDR2 FQNNGV. The CDR3 DNA is TGTGCCAGCGGCCAAACAGGGGGGGGCACAGATACGCAGTATTTT. As protein: CASGQTGGGTDTQYF.

This clonotype was detected only a few times. This sequence joins TRBV19 and TRBJ2-7; 11 bases match TRBD2. The CDR3 contains 16 residues. Trimming took 5 bases from V and 2 from J; bases not matched to a gene: 8. Per germline, CDR1 LNHDA and CDR2 SQIVND (reference sequence). The CDR3 sequence: CASSLRLAGGAYEQYF. Here the CDR3 DNA reads TGTGCCAGTAGTCTAAGGCTAGCGGGAGGTGCCTACGAGCAGTACTTC. Full variable domain (rest looked up from reference TRBV19 and TRBJ2-7): DGGITQSPKYLFRKEGQNVTLSCEQNLNHDAMYWYRQDPGQGLRLIYYSQIVNDFQKGDIAEGYSVSREKKESFPLTVTSAQKNPTAFYLCASSLRLAGGAYEQYFGPGTRLTVT.

This chain's CDR3 is CASRGTSKDGELFF. CDR3 coding DNA: TGTGCCAGCAGGGGGACTAGCAAGGACGGGGAGCTGTTTTTT. This chain joins TRBV11-2 and TRBJ2-2, with 9 bases matching TRBD2. J was trimmed by 7 bases and V by 6 bases; bases with no gene match: 6. Germline V gene lookup returns CDR1 SGHAT and CDR2 FQNNGV. The CDR3 has 14 amino acids.

Only a few counts were recorded for this clonotype. The J gene is TRBJ2-5, the V gene TRBV13; tentative D call: TRBD2 (5 bases). Germline-derived CDR1 and CDR2 are PRHDT and FYEKMQ (reference sequence). CDR3 length: 14 residues. The germline V and J ends were trimmed by 5 bases and 5 bases, with 15 bases remaining between them. For the CDR3, the DNA is TGTGCCAGCAGCACCCGGACTGCCCGGGAGACCCAGTACTTC. Translated, it gives CASSTRTARETQYF. The variable domain in full, completed from reference TRBV13 and TRBJ2-5, reads AAGVIQSPRHLIKEKRETATLKCYPIPRHDTVYWYQQGPGQDPQFLISFYEKMQSDKGSIPDRFSAQQFSDYHSELNMSSLELGDSALYFCASSTRTARETQYFGPGTRLLVL.

Worth noting for this clonotype: An end of the junction does not agree with germline; a read error may underlie this. The V and J genes are TRBV24-1 and TRBJ2-1; the match to TRBD2 covers 9 bases. CDR3 size: 16 residues. Germline V gene lookup returns CDR1 KGHDR and CDR2 SFDVKD. The CDR3 sequence is CATSGGAGGGINELFF. In nucleotides, the CDR3 is TGTGCCACCAGTGGCGGAGCGGGAGGAGGTATCAATGAGCTGTTCTTC.

In this sample, this clonotype turned up a few times. The CDR3 sequence is CASSIVANYGYTF. The CDR3 DNA is TGCGCCAGCAGCATCGTGGCTAACTATGGCTACACCTTC. The rearrangement uses TRBV4-3 and TRBJ1-2; no clear D. Germline V CDR1 and CDR2: LGHNA, YSLEER. V dropped 5 bases and J dropped 0 bases, with 7 bases sitting between them. The length of the CDR3 is 13 residues.